The 28 T cell receptor beta chains below were found in one sample sequenced in a study of T cell responses to AZD1222 COVID-19 vaccine. TCRdb keeps only in-frame clones here, not all; method: immunoSEQ multiplex PCR. The sample includes hundreds of thousands of clones, under 95% of them seen just once. The source material was peripheral blood, sampled on day 0 of MenACWY control vaccination. These receptors were collected from an adult in good health.

The chain couples TRBV30 to TRBJ2-1, with TRBD1 matching 12 bases. CDR1 is GTSNPN and CDR2 is SVGIG in the germline V gene (reference sequence). The CDR3 is made up of 15 amino acids. V trimming: 3 bases; J trimming: 8 bases; junction bases outside the gene matches: 8. The CDR3 DNA reads as TGTGCCTGGAGGGAAGGGACAGGGGGCAAGGATGAGCAGTTCTTC. The encoded protein is CAWREGTGGKDEQFF.

The gene calls are TRBV28 and TRBJ1-5, with D perhaps matching TRBD1 (5 bases). The CDR3 is made up of 17 amino acids. V lost 8 bases to trimming and J lost 0 bases, with 20 bases between them. Looked up from germline, CDR1 is MDHEN and CDR2 is SYDVKM. CDR3 DNA sequence: TGTGCCAGCCAGGGTTTAGCAGGACGTAATAGCAATCAGCCCCAGCATTTT. Protein product: CASQGLAGRNSNQPQHF.

The genes are TRBV6-5 and TRBJ1-2; the match to TRBD1 covers 10 bases. Germline assignment: CDR1 MNHEY and CDR2 SVGAGI. The ends lost 8 bases at V and 0 bases at J; junction bases unmatched: 0. This CDR3 spans 13 amino acids. The CDR3 reads CASGTGANYGYTF. CDR3 bases: TGTGCCAGCGGGACAGGGGCTAACTATGGCTACACCTTC.

This clone has a handful of counts. The rearrangement joins TRBV2 to TRBJ2-6, with a tentative D call TRBD2 (6 bases). Trimming left V 0 bases short and J 5 bases short, with 11 bases between. The CDR3 has 16 residues. In germline, CDR1 is SNHLY, CDR2 FYNNEI. The CDR3 nucleotides are TGTGCCAGCAGTGAAGCGGGGGGATTGAGGGCCAACGTCCTGACTTTC. Its protein is CASSEAGGLRANVLTF.

V is TRBV28 and J is TRBJ1-5; no definite D call. Trimming left V 6 bases short and J 9 bases short, with 12 bases between. This CDR3 comprises 12 residues. The germline gives CDR1 MDHEN, CDR2 SYDVKM. Here the CDR3 reads CASRIGLGPQHF. As DNA, the CDR3 is TGTGCCAGCAGGATCGGGCTAGGGCCCCAGCATTTT.

This chain links TRBV19 with TRBJ2-1; 7 bases match TRBD2. The CDR3 totals 15 residues. Germline-derived CDR1 and CDR2 are LNHDA and SQIVND (reference sequence). With V trimmed by 5 bases and J by 2 bases, 6 bases remained unmatched. CDR3 sequence: CASSWASGTYNEQFF. As DNA, the CDR3 is TGTGCCAGTAGTTGGGCTAGCGGAACCTACAATGAGCAGTTCTTC.

The chain recombines TRBV7-9 with TRBJ2-5; D is ambiguous. V shed 5 bases and J shed 4 bases, with 14 bases lying between them. CDR1 and CDR2 (germline): SEHNR, FQNEAQ (reference sequence). The CDR3 contains 14 residues. The CDR3 loop is CASSPDWRGETQYF. DNA for the CDR3: TGTGCCAGCAGCCCTGACTGGAGAGGAGAGACCCAGTACTTC.

The CDR3: CASSPPNRGAGYNEQFF. The CDR3 DNA reads TGTGCCAGCTCACCACCGAACAGGGGAGCGGGTTACAATGAGCAGTTCTTC. The chain joins TRBV18 to TRBJ2-1, with a tentative D call TRBD1 (7 bases). Germline CDR1 is KGHSH and CDR2 is LQKENI. Trimming removed 0 bases at V and 4 bases at J, with 16 bases between. This CDR3 has 17 amino acids.

This clone was observed a single time. This sequence joins TRBV5-1 and TRBJ2-5, with D perhaps TRBD1 (6 bases). CDR3 length equals 14 residues. Trimming stripped 7 bases from V and 5 bases from J, with 18 bases between. In germline, CDR1 is SGHRS, CDR2 YFSETQ. The CDR3 loop reads CASSQGPVRETQYF. CDR3 in DNA: TGCGCCAGCTCCCAGGGGCCGGTGAGGGAGACCCAGTACTTC.

The J gene is TRBJ2-7, the V gene TRBV28; 7 positions match TRBD1. Trimming took 2 bases from V and 3 from J; bases not matched to a gene: 7. The CDR3 is made up of 15 amino acids. Germline CDR1 MDHEN, CDR2 SYDVKM. In DNA, the CDR3 is TGTGCCAGCAGTTTAGGTGGACAGGTAGACTACGAGCAGTACTTC. The encoded protein is CASSLGGQVDYEQYF.

This sequence joins TRBV6-6 and TRBJ2-3; 7 bases line up with TRBD2. The CDR3 has 16 amino acids. Germline values: CDR1 MNHNY, CDR2 SVGAGI (reference sequence). After removal of 3 bases from V and 2 bases from J, the junction contained 8 bases not matched to a gene. The CDR3 sequence: CASSYNLAGVTDTQYF. The CDR3 DNA is TGTGCCAGCAGTTATAATCTGGCGGGGGTCACAGATACGCAGTATTTT.

V usage is TRBV7-2 and J usage is TRBJ1-2; no clear D gene. Trimming left V 3 bases short and J 8 bases short, with 10 bases between. Germline CDR1 is SGHTA and CDR2 is FQGNSA. The length of the CDR3 is 12 residues. CDR3 DNA sequence: TGTGCCAGCAGCTTGGGGAGGGTAGGCTACACCTTC. Amino acid sequence: CASSLGRVGYTF.

The chain couples TRBV30 to TRBJ2-5, with D possibly being TRBD1 (6 bases). V gave up 5 bases and J gave up 4 bases, with 11 bases separating them. Germline CDR1 and CDR2: GTSNPN and SVGIG (reference sequence). CDR3 size: 12 residues. CDR3 sequence reads: CAWGWGPETQYF. CDR3 bases: TGTGCCTGGGGATGGGGGCCAGAGACCCAGTACTTC.

This sequence joins TRBV18 and TRBJ1-2, with a weak D call TRBD1 (6 bases). Per germline, CDR1 KGHSH and CDR2 LQKENI. The V end was cut by 2 bases, the J end by 4 bases, with 8 bases between. The CDR3 is made up of 13 amino acids. CDR3 loop: CASSPGGPYGYTF. Here the CDR3 DNA reads TGTGCCAGCTCACCAGGGGGCCCCTATGGCTACACCTTC.

V is TRBV30 and J is TRBJ1-2; 9 bases align to TRBD1. J lost 7 bases, V lost 4 bases, and 7 bases had no gene match. The CDR3 runs 13 residues. Germline assignment: CDR1 GTSNPN and CDR2 SVGIG (reference sequence). The CDR3 sequence is CAWNDQTGGGYTF. In nucleotides, the CDR3 is TGTGCCTGGAACGACCAGACAGGGGGTGGCTACACCTTC.

The V gene is TRBV7-3, the J gene TRBJ2-5, with 8 bases fitting TRBD2. V shed 5 bases and J 2 bases; nucleotides not matched to a gene: 7. Germline lookup yields CDR1 SGHTA and CDR2 FQGTGA. The CDR3 covers 15 residues. Written as DNA, the CDR3 is TGTGCCAGCAGCCGTAGCGGGGAGATTCAAGAGACCCAGTACTTC. Encoded protein: CASSRSGEIQETQYF. Using reference TRBV7-3 and TRBJ2-5 for the parts outside the CDR3, the full variable domain is GAGVSQTPSNKVTEKGKYVELRCDPISGHTALYWYRQSLGQGPEFLIYFQGTGAADDSGLPNDRFFAVRPEGSVSTLKIQRTERGDSAVYLCASSRSGEIQETQYFGPGTRLLVL.

The chain links TRBV5-4 to TRBJ1-2, with D hard to call. The V and J ends lost 0 bases and 2 bases respectively, with 11 bases between them. CDR3 length: 15 residues. Germline CDR1 and CDR2: SGHNT and YYREEE (reference sequence). The CDR3 protein is CASSLAMGQNYGYTF. CDR3 sequence (DNA): TGTGCCAGCAGCTTGGCGATGGGTCAGAACTATGGCTACACCTTC.

The chain has TRBV11-2 and TRBJ1-1; 11 nucleotides match TRBD1. CDR1 is SGHAT, CDR2 FQNNGV, per germline. Trimming at V came to 1 base and at J to 4 bases, leaving 2 bases not matched to a gene. The CDR3 is made up of 15 amino acids. CDR3 residues: CASSLAGTGGTEAFF. The DNA of the CDR3 is TGTGCCAGCAGCTTAGCTGGGACAGGGGGCACTGAAGCTTTCTTT.

In DNA, the CDR3 is TGTGCCTGGAGTGCTGGGGGGACCTATAATTCACCCCTCCACTTT. As protein: CAWSAGGTYNSPLHF. This sequence joins TRBV30 and TRBJ1-6; D is perhaps TRBD1 (5 bases). This CDR3 has 15 residues. From germline, CDR1 is GTSNPN and CDR2 SVGIG (reference sequence). Trimming cost V 1 base and J 2 bases, with 9 bases left between them.

This clone was seen only a few times. This sample includes further DNA sequences coding for the same CDR3. This chain connects TRBV27 to TRBJ1-4, with D tentatively TRBD1 (5 bases). Trimming shortened V by 3 bases and J by 0 bases, and 8 bases separated the two germline ends. The CDR3 runs to 15 residues. CDR1 is MNHEY, CDR2 SMNVEV, per germline (reference sequence). The CDR3 here is CASSFGGATNEKLFF. CDR3 nucleotides: TGTGCCAGCAGTTTCGGGGGTGCAACTAATGAAAAACTGTTTTTT. The complete variable domain, with remaining parts taken from reference TRBV27 and TRBJ1-4, reads EAQVTQNPRYLITVTGKKLTVTCSQNMNHEYMSWYRQDPGLGLRQIYYSMNVEVTDKGDVPEGYKVSRKEKRNFPLILESPSPNQTSLYFCASSFGGATNEKLFFGSGTQLSVL.

The chain has TRBV3-1 (or the pseudogene TRBV3-2) and TRBJ1-2; D gene ambiguous. V shed 1 base and J shed 0 bases, with 12 bases lying between them. CDR1 is LGHDT, CDR2 YNNKEL, per germline (reference sequence). This CDR3 region has 16 residues. In DNA form, the CDR3 reads TGTGCCAGCAGCCAAGGGTTTGGGCAGACTAACTATGGCTACACCTTC. It translates to CASSQGFGQTNYGYTF.

The CDR3 is CASSFLGSTEAFF. The CDR3 DNA reads TGTGCCAGCAGCTTCCTCGGGAGCACTGAAGCTTTCTTT. This chain connects TRBV7-2 to TRBJ1-1; D is uncertain. V was trimmed by 3 bases and J by 4 bases, leaving 9 bases between them. The V gene's germline CDR1 is SGHTA and CDR2 FQGNSA. The CDR3 runs to 13 residues. Full variable domain (remainder filled in from reference TRBV7-2 and TRBJ1-1): GAGVSQSPSNKVTEKGKDVELRCDPISGHTALYWYRQSLGQGLEFLIYFQGNSAPDKSGLPSDRFSAERTGGSVSTLTIQRTQQEDSAVYLCASSFLGSTEAFFGQGTRLTVV.

The rearrangement uses TRBV7-9 and TRBJ1-2; D gene uncertain. Germline V lookup: CDR1 SEHNR, CDR2 FQNEAQ (reference sequence). Trimming pared 5 bases from V and 4 bases from J, leaving 14 bases between. There are 14 residues in the CDR3. CDR3 sequence: CASSPSPQTYGYTF. CDR3 DNA: TGTGCCAGCAGCCCCTCCCCCCAGACCTATGGCTACACCTTC. Full variable domain (rest looked up from reference TRBV7-9 and TRBJ1-2): DTGVSQNPRHKITKRGQNVTFRCDPISEHNRLYWYRQTLGQGPEFLTYFQNEAQLEKSRLLSDRFSAERPKGSFSTLEIQRTEQGDSAMYLCASSPSPQTYGYTFGSGTRLTVV.

CDR3: CASSEAYRLITEAFF. The CDR3 nucleotides read TGTGCCAGCAGTGAAGCATATCGGTTGATCACTGAAGCTTTCTTT. The chain is built from TRBV6-1 and TRBJ1-1; no clear D. CDR1 and CDR2 (germline): MNHNS, SASEGT. The CDR3 has 15 amino acids. The ends were cut back, 0 bases at V and 4 bases at J, with 12 bases in the middle.

This chain uses TRBV9 with TRBJ2-3; possible D gene TRBD1, 6 bases. Per germline, CDR1 SGDLS and CDR2 YYNGEE. The CDR3 has 15 residues. Trimming stripped 0 bases from V and 2 bases from J, with 10 bases between. CDR3 sequence: CASSVGGPDTDTQYF. The CDR3 DNA reads TGTGCCAGCAGCGTAGGGGGGCCGGACACAGATACGCAGTATTTT.

The chain links TRBV29-1 to TRBJ2-1; TRBD2 is a possible D gene (5 bases). The V end was cut by 1 base, the J end by 8 bases, with 15 bases between. Germline lookup yields CDR1 SQVTM and CDR2 ANQGSEA. The CDR3 consists of 14 residues. The CDR3 region is CSVEAGPGGDEQFF. CDR3 nucleotide sequence: TGCAGCGTTGAAGCGGGCCCAGGAGGCGATGAGCAGTTCTTC.

The V and J genes are TRBV5-1 and TRBJ1-6; D not certain. V was trimmed by 5 bases and J by 4 bases, leaving 13 bases between them. Germline V gives CDR1 SGHRS, CDR2 YFSETQ. CDR3 length equals 15 residues. The DNA of the CDR3 is TGCGCCAGCAGACTAAACCGGGATTATAATTCACCCCTCCACTTT. Encoded protein: CASRLNRDYNSPLHF.

The genes are TRBV6-5 and TRBJ1-1; D is ambiguous. This CDR3 is built from 13 residues. Germline-derived CDR1 and CDR2 are MNHEY and SVGAGI. The V end was cut by 9 bases, the J end by 1 base, with 12 bases between. CDR3 residues: CASYTSTNTEAFF. DNA of the CDR3: TGTGCCAGTTACACGTCAACGAACACTGAAGCTTTCTTT.